The 21 T cell receptor beta chains below were found in one sample sequenced in a study of cytomegalovirus exposure and HLA in healthy donors. Primers included in the PCR were 60 Vbeta and 13 Jbeta primers. Repertoires were generated with immunoSEQ multiplex PCR, while TCRdb's copy carries only in-frame clones and drops some. This table has about 210,000 clones, roughly 82% appearing once. The sequencing input was PBMCs. Source of these receptors: a man aged 35-49 years in good health and CMV-seropositive.

The rearrangement joins TRBV7-6 to TRBJ2-1; 12 bases are a match to TRBD2. The length of the CDR3 is 18 residues. V lost 5 bases to trimming and J lost 5 bases; unmatched junction nucleotides: 13. The V gene's germline CDR1 is SGHVS and CDR2 FNYEAQ. The CDR3 DNA reads as TGTGCCAGCAGCCCCTCCCCTTTACTAGCGGGAGGAGACAATGAGCAGTTCTTC. Translation: CASSPSPLLAGGDNEQFF.

This clone came up a few times. The V gene is TRBV7-8, the J gene TRBJ2-7; 11 bases align to TRBD2. From germline, CDR1 is SGHVS and CDR2 FQNEAQ. The CDR3 loop spans 17 amino acids. The J segment lost 2 bases and the V segment lost 5 bases, leaving 11 bases of the junction unmatched. CDR3 amino acids: CASSPGLADVRPYEQYV. The CDR3 DNA sequence: TGTGCCAGCAGCCCGGGACTAGCGGACGTCAGGCCCTACGAGCAGTACGTC.

The chain links TRBV7-9 to TRBJ2-7, with D perhaps matching TRBD1 (6 bases). Looked up from germline, CDR1 is SEHNR and CDR2 is FQNEAQ (reference sequence). V was clipped by 5 bases and J by 4 bases, with 18 bases between them. This CDR3 contains 15 residues. The CDR3 region is CASSPTGPRSYEQYF. DNA for the CDR3: TGTGCCAGCAGCCCAACAGGGCCCCGATCATACGAGCAGTACTTC. The full variable domain, with the rest looked up from reference TRBV7-9 and TRBJ2-7, is DTGVSQNPRHKITKRGQNVTFRCDPISEHNRLYWYRQTLGQGPEFLTYFQNEAQLEKSRLLSDRFSAERPKGSFSTLEIQRTEQGDSAMYLCASSPTGPRSYEQYFGPGTRLTVT.

The chain couples TRBV2 to TRBJ2-7; 7 bases are a match to TRBD1. Unmatched junction bases numbered 6, after V lost 7 bases and J lost 0 bases. The CDR3 extends over 14 amino acids. Germline CDR1 SNHLY, CDR2 FYNNEI. The CDR3 nucleotides are TGTGCCAGCAAACAGGGGCCCAACTCCTACGAGCAGTACTTC. The encoded protein is CASKQGPNSYEQYF.

This chain uses TRBV7-8 with TRBJ2-7, with D tentatively TRBD2 (5 bases). CDR1 and CDR2 (germline): SGHVS, FQNEAQ. This CDR3 is built from 11 residues. V lost 5 bases to trimming and J lost 5 bases, with 7 bases between them. The CDR3 DNA follows: TGTGCCAGCAGCCCGCGGGACGAGCAGTACTTC. Encoded protein: CASSPRDEQYF.

The gene calls are TRBV5-1 and TRBJ2-3; 7 bases are shared with TRBD2. The germline CDR1 and CDR2 sequences are SGHRS and YFSETQ. Trimming took 1 base from V and 1 from J; bases not matched to a gene: 3. The CDR3 spans 15 residues. For the CDR3, the DNA is TGCGCCAGCAGCTTGACTACTAGCGGCACAGATACGCAGTATTTT. This codes for CASSLTTSGTDTQYF.

The chain is built from TRBV30 and TRBJ1-3; 8 nucleotides agree with TRBD1. Per germline, CDR1 GTSNPN and CDR2 SVGIG (reference sequence). The CDR3 has 16 residues. J lost 2 bases, V lost 2 bases, and 8 bases had no gene match. In DNA, the CDR3 is TGTGCCTGGAGTCCTTTTCGGGACAGGACTGGAAACACCATATATTTT. This encodes CAWSPFRDRTGNTIYF.

The V call is TRBV6-1, the J call TRBJ2-7; 8 nucleotides agree with TRBD2. Germline loops: CDR1 MNHNS, CDR2 SASEGT. This CDR3 region has 14 residues. V lost 0 bases, J lost 6 bases, and 4 bases stayed unmatched. In DNA, the CDR3 is TGTGCCAGCAGTGAAGCTGGCGGGAGGAGCGAGCAGTACTTC. This encodes CASSEAGGRSEQYF.

V and J are TRBV25-1 and TRBJ1-2; D gene uncertain. In germline, CDR1 is MGHDK, CDR2 SYGVNS. Trimming removed 3 bases from V and 4 bases from J, with 9 bases in between. This CDR3 contains 13 residues. The CDR3 DNA reads as TGTGCCAGCAGTGATGCGGCACGCTATGGCTACACCTTC. Its protein is CASSDAARYGYTF.

The chain is built from TRBV6-5 and TRBJ1-5; 7 bases line up with TRBD1. The CDR3 extends over 14 amino acids. CDR1 and CDR2 from the germline V gene are MNHEY and SVGAGI. The ends lost 6 bases at V and 8 bases at J; junction bases unmatched: 10. Here the CDR3 reads CASRPKTGWEPQHF. The CDR3 DNA sequence: TGTGCCAGCAGACCCAAGACAGGGTGGGAGCCCCAGCATTTT.

This clone was picked up a small number of times. A junction boundary mismatches the germline segment, possibly from a read error. J is TRBJ2-1 and V is TRBV7-2; the match to TRBD2 covers 12 bases. The CDR3 length is 15 residues. Germline V CDR1 and CDR2: SGHTA, FQGNSA. The CDR3: CASSLAGGLYNEQFF. Here the CDR3 DNA reads TGTGCCAGCAGCCTAGCGGGAGGGCTTTACAATGAGCAGTTCTTC.

The V call is TRBV5-5, the J call TRBJ1-5; 7 bases align to TRBD1. Per germline, CDR1 SGHKS and CDR2 YYEKEE (reference sequence). This CDR3 is built from 15 residues. Unmatched junction bases numbered 10, after V lost 5 bases and J lost 5 bases. CDR3 residues: CASSHTGAPYQPQHF. The CDR3 region has the DNA TGTGCCAGCAGTCATACAGGGGCGCCGTATCAGCCCCAGCATTTT.

CDR3 coding DNA: TGTGCCAGCAGCCTTTATGGGGGGGATTGGGCCGAGCAGTACTTC. As protein: CASSLYGGDWAEQYF. The chain couples TRBV14 to TRBJ2-7, with 7 bases fitting TRBD2. The CDR3 runs to 15 residues. The V segment lost 4 bases and the J segment 6 bases; nucleotides outside the gene matches: 12. In germline, CDR1 is SGHDN, CDR2 FVKESK.

V usage is TRBV6-5 and J usage is TRBJ1-2; perhaps TRBD1 as D (6 bases). Germline V gene data show CDR1 as MNHEY and CDR2 as SVGAGI. The CDR3 has 15 residues. V lost 7 bases, J lost 5 bases, and 20 bases lay in between. The CDR3 region is CASKRTVDLVYGYTF. The CDR3 nucleotides read TGTGCCAGCAAGAGGACAGTGGACCTCGTTTATGGCTACACCTTC.

The chain is built from TRBV5-1 and TRBJ1-2; 8 nucleotides line up with TRBD1. This CDR3 spans 16 amino acids. The V gene end was trimmed by 0 bases and the J gene end by 0 bases; junction bases not matched to a gene: 4. The germline gives CDR1 SGHRS, CDR2 YFSETQ. In nucleotides, the CDR3 is TGCGCCAGCAGCTTGGGGGACAGGCCCGCTAACTATGGCTACACCTTC. Encoded protein: CASSLGDRPANYGYTF.

This clone was recorded once. The chain uses TRBV5-1 and TRBJ1-6, with no clear D. Germline-derived CDR1 and CDR2 are SGHRS and YFSETQ. Trimming took 1 base from V and 3 from J, leaving 8 bases between them. The CDR3 has 15 residues. The CDR3 loop is CASSLSADYNSPLHF. CDR3 DNA: TGCGCCAGCAGCTTGAGCGCAGACTATAATTCACCCCTCCACTTT.

This clone was counted ten times or more. The rearrangement uses TRBV25-1 and TRBJ2-1; 11 bases map to TRBD2. Germline-derived CDR1 and CDR2 are MGHDK and SYGVNS. V was clipped by 4 bases and J by 10 bases; unmatched bases: 12. CDR3 length: 16 residues. The CDR3 loop is CASSGTTSGDYREQFF. CDR3 coding DNA: TGTGCCAGCAGTGGGACGACTAGCGGGGACTACAGGGAGCAGTTCTTC.

The V gene is TRBV6-4, the J gene TRBJ1-2; D call uncertain. Between the trimmed V and J ends, which lost 6 bases and 4 bases, there was a span of 12 bases. Per the germline V gene, CDR1 is MRHNA and CDR2 is SNTAGT. The CDR3 contains 13 residues. CDR3: CASRAGEGYGYTF. As DNA, the CDR3 is TGTGCCAGCAGAGCCGGGGAGGGCTATGGCTACACCTTC.

The V gene is TRBV10-1, the J gene TRBJ1-1; D is uncertain. This CDR3 has 13 amino acids. CDR1 and CDR2 from the germline V gene are WNHNN and SYGVQD (reference sequence). Trimming stripped 4 bases from V and 2 bases from J, with 8 bases between. CDR3 bases: TGCGCCAGCAGTGCCGACACCAACACTGAAGCTTTCTTT. Protein product: CASSADTNTEAFF.

This chain uses TRBV4-1 with TRBJ2-5, with 9 bases identical to TRBD1. Per the germline V gene, CDR1 is MGHRA and CDR2 is YSYEKL. The CDR3 is made up of 17 amino acids. V gave up 2 bases and J gave up 3 bases; unmatched junction bases: 10. CDR3 protein: CASSQLRDRAPKETQYF. The DNA for the CDR3 is TGCGCCAGCAGCCAACTCCGGGACAGGGCGCCCAAAGAGACCCAGTACTTC.

The chain joins TRBV4-2 to TRBJ2-7; tentative D call: TRBD2 (6 bases). The V end lost 1 base, the J end lost 7 bases, and 14 bases lay between the germline ends. The CDR3 is 14 amino acids. Per germline, CDR1 LGHNA and CDR2 YNFKEQ. This CDR3 reads CASSQANREREQYV. CDR3 in DNA: TGTGCCAGCAGCCAAGCGAACCGGGAGCGGGAGCAGTACGTC.